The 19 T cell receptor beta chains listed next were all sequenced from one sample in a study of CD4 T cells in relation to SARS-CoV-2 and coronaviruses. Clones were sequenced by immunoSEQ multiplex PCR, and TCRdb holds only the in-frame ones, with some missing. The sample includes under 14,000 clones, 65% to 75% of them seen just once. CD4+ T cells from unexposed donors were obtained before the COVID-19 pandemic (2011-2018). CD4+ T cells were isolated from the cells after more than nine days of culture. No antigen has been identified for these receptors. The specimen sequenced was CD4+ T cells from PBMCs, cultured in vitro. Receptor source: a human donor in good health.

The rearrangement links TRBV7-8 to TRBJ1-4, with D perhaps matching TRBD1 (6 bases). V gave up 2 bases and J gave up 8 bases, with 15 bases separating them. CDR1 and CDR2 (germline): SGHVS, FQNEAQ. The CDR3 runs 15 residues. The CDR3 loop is CASSLRGAFGEKLFF. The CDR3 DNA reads TGTGCCAGCAGCTTACGGGGGGCTTTTGGGGAAAAACTGTTTTTT.

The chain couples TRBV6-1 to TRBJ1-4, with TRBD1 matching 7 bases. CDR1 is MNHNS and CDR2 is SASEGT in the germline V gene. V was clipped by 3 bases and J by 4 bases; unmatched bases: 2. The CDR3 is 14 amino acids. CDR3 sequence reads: CASSEGQINEKLFF. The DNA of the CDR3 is TGTGCCAGCAGTGAGGGACAGATTAATGAAAAACTGTTTTTT.

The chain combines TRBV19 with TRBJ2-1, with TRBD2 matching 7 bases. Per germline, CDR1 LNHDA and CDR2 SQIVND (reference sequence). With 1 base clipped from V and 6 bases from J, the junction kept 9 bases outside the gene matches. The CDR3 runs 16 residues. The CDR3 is CASSIARTSYANEQFF. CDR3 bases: TGTGCCAGTAGTATAGCCAGGACTAGTTATGCCAATGAGCAGTTCTTC.

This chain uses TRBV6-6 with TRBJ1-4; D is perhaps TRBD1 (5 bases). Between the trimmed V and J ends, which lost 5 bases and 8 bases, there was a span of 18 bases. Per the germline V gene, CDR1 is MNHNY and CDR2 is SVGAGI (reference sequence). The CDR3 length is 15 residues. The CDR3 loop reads CASSTLRNRGEKLFF. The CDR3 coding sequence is TGTGCCAGCAGTACCCTTCGAAATCGGGGGGAAAAACTGTTTTTT.

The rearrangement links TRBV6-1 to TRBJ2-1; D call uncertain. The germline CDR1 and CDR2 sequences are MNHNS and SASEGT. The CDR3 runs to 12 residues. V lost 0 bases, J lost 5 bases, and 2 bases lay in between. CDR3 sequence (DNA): TGTGCCAGCAGTGAAGCGGACAATGAGCAGTTCTTC. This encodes CASSEADNEQFF.

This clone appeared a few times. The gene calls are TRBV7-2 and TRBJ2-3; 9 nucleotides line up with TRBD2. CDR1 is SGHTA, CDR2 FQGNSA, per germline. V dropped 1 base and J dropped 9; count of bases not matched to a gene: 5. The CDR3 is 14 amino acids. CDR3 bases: TGTGCCAGCAGCTTAGAGCGGGGGGCGGGGACGCAGTATTTT. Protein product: CASSLERGAGTQYF.

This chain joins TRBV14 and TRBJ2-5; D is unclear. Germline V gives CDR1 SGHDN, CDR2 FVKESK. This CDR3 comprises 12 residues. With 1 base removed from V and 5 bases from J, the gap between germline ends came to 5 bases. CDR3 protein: CASSQVWETQYF. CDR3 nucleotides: TGTGCCAGCAGCCAAGTCTGGGAGACCCAGTACTTC. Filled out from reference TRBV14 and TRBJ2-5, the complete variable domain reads EAGVTQFPSHSVIEKGQTVTLRCDPISGHDNLYWYRRVMGKEIKFLLHFVKESKQDESGMPNNRFLAERTGGTYSTLKVQPAELEDSGVYFCASSQVWETQYFGPGTRLLVL.

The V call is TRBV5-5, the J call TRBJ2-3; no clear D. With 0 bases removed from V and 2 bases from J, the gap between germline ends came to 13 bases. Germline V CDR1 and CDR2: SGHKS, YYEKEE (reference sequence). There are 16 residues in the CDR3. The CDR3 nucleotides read TGTGCCAGCAGCTTGGTCCGGACGGGTCCCACAGATACGCAGTATTTT. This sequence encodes CASSLVRTGPTDTQYF.

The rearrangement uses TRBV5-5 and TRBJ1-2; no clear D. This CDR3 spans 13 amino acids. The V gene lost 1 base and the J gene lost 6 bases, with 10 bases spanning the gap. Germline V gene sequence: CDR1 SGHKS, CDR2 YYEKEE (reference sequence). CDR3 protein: CASSLFKRDGYTF. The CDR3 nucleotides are TGTGCCAGCAGCTTGTTTAAGCGGGATGGCTACACCTTC.

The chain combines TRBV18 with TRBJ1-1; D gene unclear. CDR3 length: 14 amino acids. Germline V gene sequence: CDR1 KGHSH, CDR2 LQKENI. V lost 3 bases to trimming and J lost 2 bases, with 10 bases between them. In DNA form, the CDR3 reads TGTGCCAGCTCACCGCGAAACCAAAACACTGAAGCTTTCTTT. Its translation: CASSPRNQNTEAFF. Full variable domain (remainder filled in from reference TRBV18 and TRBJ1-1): NAGVMQNPRHLVRRRGQEARLRCSPMKGHSHVYWYRQLPEEGLKFMVYLQKENIIDESGMPKERFSAEFPKEGPSILRIQQVVRGDSAAYFCASSPRNQNTEAFFGQGTRLTVV.

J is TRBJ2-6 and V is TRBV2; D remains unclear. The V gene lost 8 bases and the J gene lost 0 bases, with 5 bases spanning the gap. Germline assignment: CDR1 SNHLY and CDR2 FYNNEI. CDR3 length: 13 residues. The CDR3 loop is CASVGSGANVLTF. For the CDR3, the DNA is TGTGCCAGCGTAGGCTCTGGGGCCAACGTCCTGACTTTC.

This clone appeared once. The CDR3 DNA sequence: TGTGCCAGCAGTTTTCGACAGGCCAGCTCCTATAATTCACCCCTCCACTTT. This translates into CASSFRQASSYNSPLHF. The chain is built from TRBV27 and TRBJ1-6; D possibly corresponds to TRBD1 (6 bases). The CDR3 is 17 amino acids. Germline V CDR1 and CDR2: MNHEY, SMNVEV (reference sequence). V lost 3 bases and J 0 bases, leaving 12 bases between the germline ends.

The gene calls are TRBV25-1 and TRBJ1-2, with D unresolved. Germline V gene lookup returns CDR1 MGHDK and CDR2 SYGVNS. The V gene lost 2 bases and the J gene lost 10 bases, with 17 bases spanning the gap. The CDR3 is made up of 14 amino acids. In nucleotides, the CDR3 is TGTGCCAGCAGTGAAGGAGGAGGTAAACAGCACTACACCTTC. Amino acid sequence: CASSEGGGKQHYTF.

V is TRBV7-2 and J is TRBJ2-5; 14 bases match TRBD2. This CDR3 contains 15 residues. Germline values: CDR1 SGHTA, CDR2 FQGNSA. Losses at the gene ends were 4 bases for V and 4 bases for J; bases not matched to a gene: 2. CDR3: CASSSGLAGAETQYF. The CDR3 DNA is TGTGCCAGCAGCTCGGGACTAGCGGGAGCAGAGACCCAGTACTTC.

CDR3 DNA sequence: TGTGCCAGCGCGAGTGATGAGCAGTTCTTC. Translated, it gives CASASDEQFF. The chain couples TRBV7-9 to TRBJ2-1, with D hard to call. V shed 8 bases and J shed 8 bases, with 7 bases lying between them. The length of the CDR3 is 10 residues. The germline CDR1 and CDR2 sequences are SEHNR and FQNEAQ (reference sequence).

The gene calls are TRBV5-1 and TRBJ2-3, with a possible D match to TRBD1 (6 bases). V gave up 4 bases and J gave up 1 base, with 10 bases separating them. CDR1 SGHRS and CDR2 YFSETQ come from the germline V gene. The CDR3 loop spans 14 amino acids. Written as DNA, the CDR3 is TGCGCCAGCAGCACAGGACAGCGCACAGATACGCAGTATTTT. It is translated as CASSTGQRTDTQYF.

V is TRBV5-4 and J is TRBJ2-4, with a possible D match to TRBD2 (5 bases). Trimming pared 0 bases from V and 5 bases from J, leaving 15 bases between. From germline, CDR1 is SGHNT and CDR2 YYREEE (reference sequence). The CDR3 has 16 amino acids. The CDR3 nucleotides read TGTGCCAGCAGCTTGGCCCCGGGGTTGGCGGAAAACATTCAGTACTTC. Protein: CASSLAPGLAENIQYF.

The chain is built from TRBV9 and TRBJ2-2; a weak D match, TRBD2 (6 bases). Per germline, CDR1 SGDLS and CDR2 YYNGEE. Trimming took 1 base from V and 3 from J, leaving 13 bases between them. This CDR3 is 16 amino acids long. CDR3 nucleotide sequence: TGTGCCAGCAGCGTATCGGTAGGGGACTACACCGGGGAGCTGTTTTTT. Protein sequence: CASSVSVGDYTGELFF. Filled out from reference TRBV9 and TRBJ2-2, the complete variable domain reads DSGVTQTPKHLITATGQRVTLRCSPRSGDLSVYWYQQSLDQGLQFLIQYYNGEERAKGNILERFSAQQFPDLHSELNLSSLELGDSALYFCASSVSVGDYTGELFFGEGSRLTVL.

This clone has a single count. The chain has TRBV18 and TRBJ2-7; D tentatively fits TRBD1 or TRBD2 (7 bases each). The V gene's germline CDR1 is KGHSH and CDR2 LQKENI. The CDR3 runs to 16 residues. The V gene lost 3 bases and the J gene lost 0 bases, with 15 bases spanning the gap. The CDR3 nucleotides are TGTGCCAGCTCACCTCGGGGAGGGGGCGCCTCCTACGAGCAGTACTTC. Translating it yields CASSPRGGGASYEQYF.